This entry concerns a single T cell receptor (beta chain). Antigen: not known. This sample was taken from a study of STAT3 mutations in large granular lymphocyte leukemia. Study-wide points: Every T-cell large granular lymphocyte leukemia patient had at least one immunodominant TCR beta clonotype.

CDR1 is MGHDK, CDR2 SYGVNS, per germline. This CDR3 region has 15 residues. Trimming took 2 bases from V and 2 from J; bases not matched to a gene: 5. Using immunoSEQ multiplex PCR, the repertoire was profiled, and TCRdb retains in-frame clones only, with some absent. The data contain about 5,500 clones, just under 95% of them singletons. The chain couples TRBV25-1 to TRBJ2-7, with 8 bases fitting TRBD2. The sequencing sample was made of peripheral blood mononuclear cells. The sequence was collected from a man between 60 and 75 years old with T-cell large granular lymphocyte leukemia. Some clones in this sample may be carry-over from other donors' samples. The CDR3 here is CASSEVAGSTYEQYF. In DNA, the CDR3 is TGTGCCAGCAGTGAAGTAGCGGGATCAACCTACGAGCAGTACTTC.